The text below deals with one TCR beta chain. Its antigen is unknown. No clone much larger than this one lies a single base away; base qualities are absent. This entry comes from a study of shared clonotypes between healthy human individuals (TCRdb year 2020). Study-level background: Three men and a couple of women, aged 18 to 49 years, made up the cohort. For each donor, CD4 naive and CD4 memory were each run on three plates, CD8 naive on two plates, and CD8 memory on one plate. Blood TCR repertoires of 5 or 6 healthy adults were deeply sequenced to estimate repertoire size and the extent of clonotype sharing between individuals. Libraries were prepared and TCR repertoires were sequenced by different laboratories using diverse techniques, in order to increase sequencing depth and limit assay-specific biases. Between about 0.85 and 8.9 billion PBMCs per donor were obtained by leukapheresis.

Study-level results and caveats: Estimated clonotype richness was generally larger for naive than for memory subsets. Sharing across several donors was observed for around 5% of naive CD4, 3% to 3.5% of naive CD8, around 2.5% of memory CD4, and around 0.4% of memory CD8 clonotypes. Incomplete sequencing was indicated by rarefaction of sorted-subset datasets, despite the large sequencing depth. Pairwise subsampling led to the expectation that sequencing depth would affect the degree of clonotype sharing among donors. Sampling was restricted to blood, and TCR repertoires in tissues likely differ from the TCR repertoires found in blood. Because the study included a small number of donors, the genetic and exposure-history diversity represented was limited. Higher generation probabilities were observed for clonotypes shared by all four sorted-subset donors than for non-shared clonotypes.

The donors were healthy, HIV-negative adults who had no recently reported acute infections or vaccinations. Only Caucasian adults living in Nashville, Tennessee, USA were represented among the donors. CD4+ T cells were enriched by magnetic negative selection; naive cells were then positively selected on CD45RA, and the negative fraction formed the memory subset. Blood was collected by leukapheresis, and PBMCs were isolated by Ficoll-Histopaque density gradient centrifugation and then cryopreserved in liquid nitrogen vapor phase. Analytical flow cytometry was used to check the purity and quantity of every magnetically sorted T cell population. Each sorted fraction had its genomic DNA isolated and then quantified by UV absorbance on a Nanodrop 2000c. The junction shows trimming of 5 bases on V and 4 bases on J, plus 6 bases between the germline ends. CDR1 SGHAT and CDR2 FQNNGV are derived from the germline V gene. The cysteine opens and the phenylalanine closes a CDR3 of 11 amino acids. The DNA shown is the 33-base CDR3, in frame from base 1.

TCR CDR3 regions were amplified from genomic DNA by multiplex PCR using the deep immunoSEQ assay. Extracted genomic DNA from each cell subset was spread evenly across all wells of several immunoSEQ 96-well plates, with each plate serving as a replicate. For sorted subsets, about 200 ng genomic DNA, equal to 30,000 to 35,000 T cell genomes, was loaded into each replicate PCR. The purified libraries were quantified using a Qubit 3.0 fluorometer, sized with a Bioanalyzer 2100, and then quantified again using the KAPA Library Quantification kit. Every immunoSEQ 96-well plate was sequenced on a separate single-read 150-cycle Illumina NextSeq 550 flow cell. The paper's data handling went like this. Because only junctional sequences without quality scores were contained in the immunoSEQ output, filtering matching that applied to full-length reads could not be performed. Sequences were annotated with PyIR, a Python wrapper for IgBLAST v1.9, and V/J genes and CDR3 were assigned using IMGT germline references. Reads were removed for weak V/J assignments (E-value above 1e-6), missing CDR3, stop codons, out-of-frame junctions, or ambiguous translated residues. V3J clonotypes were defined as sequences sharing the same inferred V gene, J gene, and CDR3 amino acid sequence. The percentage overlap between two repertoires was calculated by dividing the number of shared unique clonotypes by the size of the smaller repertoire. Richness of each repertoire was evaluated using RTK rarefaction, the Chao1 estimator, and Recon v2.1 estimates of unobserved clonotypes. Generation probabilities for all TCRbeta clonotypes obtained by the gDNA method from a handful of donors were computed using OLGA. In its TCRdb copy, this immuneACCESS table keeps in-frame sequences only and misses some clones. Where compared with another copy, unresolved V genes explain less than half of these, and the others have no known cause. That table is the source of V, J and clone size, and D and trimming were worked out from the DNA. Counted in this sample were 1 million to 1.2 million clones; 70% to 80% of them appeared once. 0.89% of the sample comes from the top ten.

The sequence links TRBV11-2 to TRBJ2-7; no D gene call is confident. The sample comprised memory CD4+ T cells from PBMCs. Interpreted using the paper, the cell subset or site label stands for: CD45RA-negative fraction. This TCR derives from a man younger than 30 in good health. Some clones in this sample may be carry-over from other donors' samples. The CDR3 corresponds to CASSHFYEQYF. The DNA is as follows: TGTGCCAGCAGCCACTTTTACGAGCAGTACTTC. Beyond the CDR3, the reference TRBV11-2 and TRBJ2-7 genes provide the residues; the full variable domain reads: EAGVAQSPRYKIIEKRQSVAFWCNPISGHATLYWYQQILGQGPKLLIQFQNNGVVDDSQLPKDRFSAERLKGVDSTLKIQPAKLEDSAVYLCASSHFYEQYFGPGTRLTVT.